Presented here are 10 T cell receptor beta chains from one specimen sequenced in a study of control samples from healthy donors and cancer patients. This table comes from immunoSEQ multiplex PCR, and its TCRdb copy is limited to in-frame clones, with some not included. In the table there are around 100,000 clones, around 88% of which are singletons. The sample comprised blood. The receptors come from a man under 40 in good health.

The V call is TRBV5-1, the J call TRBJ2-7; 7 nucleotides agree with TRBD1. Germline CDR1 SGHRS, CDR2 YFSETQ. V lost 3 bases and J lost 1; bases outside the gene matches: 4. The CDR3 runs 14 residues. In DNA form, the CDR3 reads TGCGCCAGCAGCTATGAGGGACAGTCCTACGAGCAGTACTTC. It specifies CASSYEGQSYEQYF.

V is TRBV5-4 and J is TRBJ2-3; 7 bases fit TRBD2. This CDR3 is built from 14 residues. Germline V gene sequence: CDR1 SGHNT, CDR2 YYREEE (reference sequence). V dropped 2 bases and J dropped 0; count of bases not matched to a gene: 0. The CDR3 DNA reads TGTGCCAGCAGCTTAGCGGGAAGCACAGATACGCAGTATTTT. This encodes CASSLAGSTDTQYF. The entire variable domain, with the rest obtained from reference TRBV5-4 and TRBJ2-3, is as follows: ETGVTQSPTHLIKTRGQQVTLRCSSQSGHNTVSWYQQALGQGPQFIFQYYREEENGRGNFPPRFSGLQFPNYSSELNVNALELDDSALYLCASSLAGSTDTQYFGPGTRLTVL.

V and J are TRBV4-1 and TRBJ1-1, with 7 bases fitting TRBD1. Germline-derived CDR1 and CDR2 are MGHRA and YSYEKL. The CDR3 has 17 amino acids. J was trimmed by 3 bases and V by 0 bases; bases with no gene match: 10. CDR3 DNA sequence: TGCGCCAGCAGCCAAGATCCCCTGGAGGGGGCGGACACTGAAGCTTTCTTT. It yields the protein CASSQDPLEGADTEAFF.

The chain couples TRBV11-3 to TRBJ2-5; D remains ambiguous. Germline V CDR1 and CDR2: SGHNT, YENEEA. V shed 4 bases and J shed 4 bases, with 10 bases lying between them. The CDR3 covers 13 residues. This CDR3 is CASSSGGPETQYF. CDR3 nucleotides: TGTGCCAGCAGCTCTGGCGGCCCAGAGACCCAGTACTTC.

The CDR3 loop is CASSYSTRDTEAFF. CDR3 sequence (DNA): TGTGCCAGCAGTTACTCAACGAGAGACACTGAAGCTTTCTTT. This chain joins TRBV6-6 and TRBJ1-1; D remains ambiguous. The V end was cut by 0 bases, the J end by 3 bases, with 8 bases between. Per germline, CDR1 MNHNY and CDR2 SVGAGI (reference sequence). The CDR3 totals 14 residues.

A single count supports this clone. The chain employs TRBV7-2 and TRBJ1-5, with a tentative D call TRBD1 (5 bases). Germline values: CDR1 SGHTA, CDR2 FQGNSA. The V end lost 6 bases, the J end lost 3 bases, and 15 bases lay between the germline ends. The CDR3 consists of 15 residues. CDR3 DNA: TGTGCCAGCAGTCCCGGAATGGGGCTCAATCAGCCCCAGCATTTT. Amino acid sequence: CASSPGMGLNQPQHF.

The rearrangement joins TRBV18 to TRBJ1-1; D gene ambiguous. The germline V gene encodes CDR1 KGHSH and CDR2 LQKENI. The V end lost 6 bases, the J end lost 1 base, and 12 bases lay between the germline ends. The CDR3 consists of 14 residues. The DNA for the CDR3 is TGTGCCAGCTCCCCCTCGGTTGGGAACACTGAAGCTTTCTTT. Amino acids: CASSPSVGNTEAFF.

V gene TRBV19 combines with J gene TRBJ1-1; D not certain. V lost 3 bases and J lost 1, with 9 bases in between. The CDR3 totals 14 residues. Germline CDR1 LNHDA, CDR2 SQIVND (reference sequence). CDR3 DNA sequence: TGTGCCAGTAGTATCCCTGGGAGGAACACTGAAGCTTTCTTT. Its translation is CASSIPGRNTEAFF.

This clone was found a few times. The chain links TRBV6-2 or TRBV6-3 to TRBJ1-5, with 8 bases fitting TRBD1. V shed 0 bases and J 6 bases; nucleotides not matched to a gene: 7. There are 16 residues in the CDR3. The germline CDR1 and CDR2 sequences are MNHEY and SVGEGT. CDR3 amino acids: CASSYSRQGHRQPQHF. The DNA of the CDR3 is TGTGCCAGCAGTTACTCGAGACAGGGGCATCGTCAGCCCCAGCATTTT.

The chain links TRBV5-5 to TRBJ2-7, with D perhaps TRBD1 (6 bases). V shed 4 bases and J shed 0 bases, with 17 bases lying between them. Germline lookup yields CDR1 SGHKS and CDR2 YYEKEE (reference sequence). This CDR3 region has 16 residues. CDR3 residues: CASSHLTGKVSYEQYF. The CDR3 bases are TGTGCCAGCAGCCACCTAACAGGGAAGGTCTCCTACGAGCAGTACTTC.